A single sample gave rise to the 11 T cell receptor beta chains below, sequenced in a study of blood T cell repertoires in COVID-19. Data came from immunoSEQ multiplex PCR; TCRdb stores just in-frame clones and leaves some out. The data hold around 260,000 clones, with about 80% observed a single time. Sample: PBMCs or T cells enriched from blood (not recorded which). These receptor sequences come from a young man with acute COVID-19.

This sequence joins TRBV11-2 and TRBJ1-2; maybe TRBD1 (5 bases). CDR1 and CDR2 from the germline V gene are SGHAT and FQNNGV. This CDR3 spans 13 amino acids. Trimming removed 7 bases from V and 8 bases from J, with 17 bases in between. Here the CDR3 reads CASTTGGWRGYTF. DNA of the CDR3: TGTGCCAGCACTACCGGGGGGTGGAGGGGCTACACCTTC. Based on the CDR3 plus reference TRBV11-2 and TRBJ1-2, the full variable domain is EAGVAQSPRYKIIEKRQSVAFWCNPISGHATLYWYQQILGQGPKLLIQFQNNGVVDDSQLPKDRFSAERLKGVDSTLKIQPAKLEDSAVYLCASTTGGWRGYTFGSGTRLTVV.

CDR3 bases: TGTGCCAGCAGCCGGACAGGGTTGGTTGGTTTTGGAAAACTGTTTTTT. Its protein product is CASSRTGLVGFGKLFF. This sequence joins TRBV3-1 (or the pseudogene TRBV3-2) and TRBJ1-4; TRBD1 matches at 8 bases. The CDR3 covers 16 residues. Germline CDR1 LGHDT, CDR2 YNNKEL (reference sequence). The V segment lost 4 bases and the J segment 10 bases; nucleotides outside the gene matches: 14.

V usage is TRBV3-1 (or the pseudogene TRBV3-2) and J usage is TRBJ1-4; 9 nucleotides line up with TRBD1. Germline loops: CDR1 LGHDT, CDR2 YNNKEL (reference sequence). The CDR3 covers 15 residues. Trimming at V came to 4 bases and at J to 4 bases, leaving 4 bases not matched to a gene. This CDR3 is CASSPETGGNEKLFF. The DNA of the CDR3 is TGTGCCAGCAGCCCCGAGACAGGGGGTAATGAAAAACTGTTTTTT.

CDR3 DNA: TGTGCCACCAGTGACTTTGGACAGGGGGCTGGATCACCCCTCCACTTT. Translation: CATSDFGQGAGSPLHF. The chain employs TRBV24-1 and TRBJ1-6; TRBD1 agrees at 11 bases. Germline CDR1 reads KGHDR; CDR2 reads SFDVKD. With V trimmed by 4 bases and J by 10 bases, 8 bases remained unmatched. The length of the CDR3 is 16 residues.

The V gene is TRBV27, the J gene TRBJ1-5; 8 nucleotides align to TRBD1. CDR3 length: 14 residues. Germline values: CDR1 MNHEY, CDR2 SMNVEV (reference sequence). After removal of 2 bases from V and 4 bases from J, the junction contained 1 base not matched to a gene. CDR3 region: CASSLQGANQPQHF. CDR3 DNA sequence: TGTGCCAGCAGTTTACAGGGGGCTAATCAGCCCCAGCATTTT.

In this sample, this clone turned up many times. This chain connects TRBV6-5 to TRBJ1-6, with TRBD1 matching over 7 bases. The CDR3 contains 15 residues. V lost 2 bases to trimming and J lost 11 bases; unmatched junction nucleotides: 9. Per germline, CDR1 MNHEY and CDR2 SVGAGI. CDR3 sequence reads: CASSYRQGGFPPLHF. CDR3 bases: TGTGCCAGCAGTTACAGGCAGGGGGGCTTTCCACCCCTCCACTTT.

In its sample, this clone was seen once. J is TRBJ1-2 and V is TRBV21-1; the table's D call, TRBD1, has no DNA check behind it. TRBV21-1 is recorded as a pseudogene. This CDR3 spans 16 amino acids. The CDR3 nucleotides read TGTGCCAGCAGCAAAGGATGTGACAGGGGTAACTATGGCTACACCTTC. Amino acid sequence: CASSKGCDRGNYGYTF.

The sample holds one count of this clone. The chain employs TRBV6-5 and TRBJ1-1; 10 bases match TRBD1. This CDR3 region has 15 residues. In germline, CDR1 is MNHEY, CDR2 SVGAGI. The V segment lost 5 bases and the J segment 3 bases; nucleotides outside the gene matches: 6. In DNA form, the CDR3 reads TGTGCCAGCAGTCGAGACAGGGGGCTGGACACTGAAGCTTTCTTT. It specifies CASSRDRGLDTEAFF.

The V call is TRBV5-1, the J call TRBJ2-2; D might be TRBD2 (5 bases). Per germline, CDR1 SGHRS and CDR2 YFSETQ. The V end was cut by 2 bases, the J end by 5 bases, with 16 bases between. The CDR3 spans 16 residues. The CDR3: CASSLAGNRSTGELFF. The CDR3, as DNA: TGCGCCAGCAGCTTAGCCGGGAATCGATCGACCGGGGAGCTGTTTTTT.

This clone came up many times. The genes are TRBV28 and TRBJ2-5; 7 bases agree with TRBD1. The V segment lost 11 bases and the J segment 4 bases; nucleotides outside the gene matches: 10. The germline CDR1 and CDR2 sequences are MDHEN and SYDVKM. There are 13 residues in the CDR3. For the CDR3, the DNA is TGTGCCGGTCGGGACAGTAATGGAGAGACCCAGTACTTC. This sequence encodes CAGRDSNGETQYF. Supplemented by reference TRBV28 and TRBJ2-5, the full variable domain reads DVKVTQSSRYLVKRTGEKVFLECVQDMDHENMFWYRQDPGLGLRLIYFSYDVKMKEKGDIPEGYSVSREKKERFSLILESASTNQTSMYLCAGRDSNGETQYFGPGTRLLVL.

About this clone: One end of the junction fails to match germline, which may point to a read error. CDR3 bases: TGTGCCAGCAGCCGGGAGGGGGAAGCCGGGGAGCTGTTTTTT. The encoded protein is CASSREGEAGELFF. This chain uses TRBV5-1 with TRBJ2-2; 8 bases are a match to TRBD2. The CDR3 is made up of 14 amino acids. From germline, CDR1 is SGHRS and CDR2 YFSETQ. The whole variable domain, remainder taken from reference TRBV5-1 and TRBJ2-2, is KAGVTQTPRYLIKTRGQQVTLSCSPISGHRSVSWYQQTPGQGLQFLFEYFSETQRNKGNFPGRFSGRQFSNSRSEMNVSTLELGDSALYLCASSREGEAGELFFGEGSRLTVL.